This TCR beta chain was sequenced for a study of Tregs in tolerant kidney transplant recipients. Assay used: immunoSEQ multiplex PCR; TCRdb lists only in-frame clones, some missing. The sample shows about 83,000 clones, approximately 98% of them seen only once. Germline V lookup: CDR1 SGHAT, CDR2 FQNNGV. This CDR3 has 16 amino acids. Losses at the gene ends were 5 bases for V and 4 bases for J; bases not matched to a gene: 14. Comments on this clone: No antigen is known for it.

Study conclusions and caveats: No direct test of biological reproducibility was done here.

The clonotype originates from a human donor who received a combined kidney and bone marrow transplant. The chain joins TRBV11-2 to TRBJ2-7, with 7 bases identical to TRBD2. The specimen was CD4+ T cells from blood, collected before the transplant. The CDR3 sequence: CASSPLEMGRAYEQYF. The CDR3 DNA is TGTGCCAGCAGCCCCCTTGAAATGGGGAGGGCATACGAGCAGTACTTC. The variable domain in full, with the rest retrieved from reference TRBV11-2 and TRBJ2-7, is EAGVAQSPRYKIIEKRQSVAFWCNPISGHATLYWYQQILGQGPKLLIQFQNNGVVDDSQLPKDRFSAERLKGVDSTLKIQPAKLEDSAVYLCASSPLEMGRAYEQYFGPGTRLTVT.